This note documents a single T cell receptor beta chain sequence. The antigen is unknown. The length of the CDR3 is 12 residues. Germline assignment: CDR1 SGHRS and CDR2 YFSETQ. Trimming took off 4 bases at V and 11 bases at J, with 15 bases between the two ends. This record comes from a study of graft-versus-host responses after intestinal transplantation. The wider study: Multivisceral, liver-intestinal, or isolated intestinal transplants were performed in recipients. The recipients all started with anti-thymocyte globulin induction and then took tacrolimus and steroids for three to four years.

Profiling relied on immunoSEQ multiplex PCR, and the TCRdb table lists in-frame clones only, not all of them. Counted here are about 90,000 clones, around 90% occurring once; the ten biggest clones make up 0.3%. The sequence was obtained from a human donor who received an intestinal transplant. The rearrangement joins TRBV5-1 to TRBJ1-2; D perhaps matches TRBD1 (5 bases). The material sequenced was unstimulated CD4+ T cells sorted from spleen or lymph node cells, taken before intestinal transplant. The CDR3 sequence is CASSLRDASYTF. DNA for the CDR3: TGCGCCAGCAGCCTGAGGGACGCGTCATACACCTTC. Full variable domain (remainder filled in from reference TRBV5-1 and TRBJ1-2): KAGVTQTPRYLIKTRGQQVTLSCSPISGHRSVSWYQQTPGQGLQFLFEYFSETQRNKGNFPGRFSGRQFSNSRSEMNVSTLELGDSALYLCASSLRDASYTFGSGTRLTVV.